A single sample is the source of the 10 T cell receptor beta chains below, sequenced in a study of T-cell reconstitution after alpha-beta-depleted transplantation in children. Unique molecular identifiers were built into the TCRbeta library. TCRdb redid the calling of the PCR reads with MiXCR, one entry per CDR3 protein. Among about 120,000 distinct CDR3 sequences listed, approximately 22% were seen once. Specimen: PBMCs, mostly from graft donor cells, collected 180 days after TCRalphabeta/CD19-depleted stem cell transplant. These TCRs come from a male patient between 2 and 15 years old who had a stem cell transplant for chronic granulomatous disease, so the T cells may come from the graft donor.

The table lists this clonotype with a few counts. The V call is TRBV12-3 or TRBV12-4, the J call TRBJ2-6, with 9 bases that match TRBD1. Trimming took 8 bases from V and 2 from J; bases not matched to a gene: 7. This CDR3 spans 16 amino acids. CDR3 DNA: TGTGCCAGCCGGGACAGGGCTCTTACTGGGGCCAACGTCCTGACTTTC. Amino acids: CASRDRALTGANVLTF.

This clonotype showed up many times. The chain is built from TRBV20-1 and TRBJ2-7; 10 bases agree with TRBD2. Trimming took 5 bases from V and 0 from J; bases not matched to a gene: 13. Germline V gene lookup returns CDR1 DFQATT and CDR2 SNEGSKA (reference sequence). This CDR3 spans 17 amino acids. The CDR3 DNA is TGCAGTGCTTGGGGTCTAGCGGGAGCACAAGTCTCCTACGAGCAGTACTTC. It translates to CSAWGLAGAQVSYEQYF.

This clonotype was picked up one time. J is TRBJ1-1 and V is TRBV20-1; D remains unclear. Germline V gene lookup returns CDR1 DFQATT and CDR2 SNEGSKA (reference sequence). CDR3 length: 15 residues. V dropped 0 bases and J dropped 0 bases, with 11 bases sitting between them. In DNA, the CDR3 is TGCAGTGCTAGAGATCACTACAGTATGAACACTGAAGCTTTCTTT. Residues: CSARDHYSMNTEAFF.

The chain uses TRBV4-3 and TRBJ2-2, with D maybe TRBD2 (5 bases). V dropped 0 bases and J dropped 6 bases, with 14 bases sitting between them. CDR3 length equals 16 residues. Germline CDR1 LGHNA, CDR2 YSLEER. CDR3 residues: CASSQDPSRLAGELFF. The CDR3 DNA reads TGCGCCAGCAGCCAAGATCCTAGCAGGCTCGCCGGGGAGCTGTTTTTT.

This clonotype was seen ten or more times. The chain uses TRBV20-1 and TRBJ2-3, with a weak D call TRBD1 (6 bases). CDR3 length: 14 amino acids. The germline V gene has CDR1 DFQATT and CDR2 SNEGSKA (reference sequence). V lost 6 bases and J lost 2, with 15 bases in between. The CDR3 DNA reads TGCAGTGCCCATCGGGGACACTACACAGATACGCAGTATTTT. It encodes CSAHRGHYTDTQYF.

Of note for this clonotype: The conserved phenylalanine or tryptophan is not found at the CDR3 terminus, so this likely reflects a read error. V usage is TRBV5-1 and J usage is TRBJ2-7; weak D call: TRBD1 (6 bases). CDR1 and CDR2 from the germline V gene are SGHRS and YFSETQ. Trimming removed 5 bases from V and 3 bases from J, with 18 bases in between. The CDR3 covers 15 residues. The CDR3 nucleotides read TGCGCCAGCAGGCCGGATCCAGGGGTCCTCTACGAGCAGTACTTG. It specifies CASRPDPGVLYEQYL.

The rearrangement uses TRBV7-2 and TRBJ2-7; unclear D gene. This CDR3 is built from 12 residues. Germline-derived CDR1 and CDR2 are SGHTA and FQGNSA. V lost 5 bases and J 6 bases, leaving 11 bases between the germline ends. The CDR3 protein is CASSGNRVEQYF. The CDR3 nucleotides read TGTGCCAGCAGCGGGAACCGGGTCGAGCAGTACTTC.

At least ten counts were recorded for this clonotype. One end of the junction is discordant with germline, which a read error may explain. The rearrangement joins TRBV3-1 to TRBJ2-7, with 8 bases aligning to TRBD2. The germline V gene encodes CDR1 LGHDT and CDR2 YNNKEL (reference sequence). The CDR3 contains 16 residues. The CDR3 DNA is TGTGCCAGCAGCCATAGATTCGGACTAGCTTCCTTCGAGCAGTACTTC. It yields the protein CASSHRFGLASFEQYF.

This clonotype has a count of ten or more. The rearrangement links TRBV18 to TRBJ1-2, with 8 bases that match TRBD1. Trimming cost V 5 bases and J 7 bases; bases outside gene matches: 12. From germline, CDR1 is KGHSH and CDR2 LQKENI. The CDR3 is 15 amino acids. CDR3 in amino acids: CASSKAGGSSGGYTF. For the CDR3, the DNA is TGTGCCAGCTCAAAGGCAGGGGGCTCAAGCGGTGGCTACACCTTC.

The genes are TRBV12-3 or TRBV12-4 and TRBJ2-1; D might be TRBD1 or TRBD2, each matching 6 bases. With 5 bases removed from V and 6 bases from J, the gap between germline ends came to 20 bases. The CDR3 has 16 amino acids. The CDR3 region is CASSPYSGGLRNEQFF. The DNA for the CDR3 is TGTGCCAGCAGTCCCTACTCCGGGGGCTTGCGCAATGAGCAGTTCTTC.